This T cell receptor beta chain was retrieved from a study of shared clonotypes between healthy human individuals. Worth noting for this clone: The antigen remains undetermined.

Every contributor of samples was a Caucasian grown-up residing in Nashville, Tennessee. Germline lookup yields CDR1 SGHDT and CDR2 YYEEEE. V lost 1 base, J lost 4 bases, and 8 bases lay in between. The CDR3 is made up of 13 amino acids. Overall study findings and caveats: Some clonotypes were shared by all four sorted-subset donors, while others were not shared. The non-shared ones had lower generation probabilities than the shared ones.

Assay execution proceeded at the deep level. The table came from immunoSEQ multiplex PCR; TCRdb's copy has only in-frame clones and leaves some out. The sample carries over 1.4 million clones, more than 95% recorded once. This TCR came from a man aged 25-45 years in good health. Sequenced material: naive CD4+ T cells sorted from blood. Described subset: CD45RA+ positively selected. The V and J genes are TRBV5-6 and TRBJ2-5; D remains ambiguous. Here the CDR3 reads CASSLTGSETQYF. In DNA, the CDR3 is TGTGCCAGCAGCTTGACCGGATCAGAGACCCAGTACTTC.